This T cell receptor beta chain was obtained from a study of regulatory T cells in long-lasting Graves disease. Sample time point: persistent/refractory GD, antithyroid drugs over 5 years with positive TRAb. Construction of the TCR library relied on RNA isolated from PBMCs. CDR3 regions were amplified by Arm-PCR using iRepertoire HTBI primers to build TCR beta libraries. TCRdb recomputed calls from the multiplex PCR reads with MiXCR, one row per CDR3 protein. This table has 300,000 to 400,000 distinct CDR3 sequences, around 20% appearing once. Trimming left V 0 bases short and J 0 bases short, with 15 bases between. Germline-derived CDR1 and CDR2 are KGHSH and LQKENI. The CDR3 spans 18 residues.

This sequence joins TRBV18 and TRBJ2-4; D is possibly TRBD1 (6 bases). This receptor was obtained from a female donor with Graves disease. This material consisted of peripheral blood mononuclear cells (PBMCs), taken when the disease was refractory, from a patient treated with antithyroid drugs. The CDR3 spells CASSPPGAGRVAKNIQYF. DNA for the CDR3: TGTGCCAGCTCACCACCGGGGGCAGGGCGTGTAGCCAAAAACATTCAGTACTTC.